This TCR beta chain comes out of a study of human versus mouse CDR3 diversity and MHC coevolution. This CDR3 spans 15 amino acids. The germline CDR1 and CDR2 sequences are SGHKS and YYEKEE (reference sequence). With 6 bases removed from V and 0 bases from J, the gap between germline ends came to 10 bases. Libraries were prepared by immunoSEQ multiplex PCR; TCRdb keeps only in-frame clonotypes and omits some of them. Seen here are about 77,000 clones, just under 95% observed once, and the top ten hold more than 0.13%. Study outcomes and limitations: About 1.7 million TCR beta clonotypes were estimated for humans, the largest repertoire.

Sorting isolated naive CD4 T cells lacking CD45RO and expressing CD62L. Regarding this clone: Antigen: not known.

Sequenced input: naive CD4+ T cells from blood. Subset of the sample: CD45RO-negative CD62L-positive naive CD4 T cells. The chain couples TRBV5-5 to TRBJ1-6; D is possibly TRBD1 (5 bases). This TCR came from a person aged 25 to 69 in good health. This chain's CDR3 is CASTRQSSYNSPLHF. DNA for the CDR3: TGTGCCAGCACCAGACAGAGCTCCTATAATTCACCCCTCCACTTT.